This T cell receptor (gamma chain) was sequenced in a study of intestinal T cells in coeliac disease (dated by TCRdb to about 2020). Broadly, across the study: Coeliac patients were found to be much younger than controls, with mean ages of around 15 versus 50 years recorded in the TRG cohort. Duodenal biopsies from around ten coeliac disease patients and around ten non-coeliac controls were included in the TCR-delta (TRD) cohort. A second, larger TCR-gamma (TRG) cohort comprised duodenal biopsies from around 32 coeliac disease patients and some 21 non-coeliac controls. The paper's findings and limits, for the study overall: In training, clustering based on TRD kmers put all 20 or so biopsies in the right class, and the reported leave-one-out accuracy was roughly 90%. A significant age difference was observed between coeliac and control groups, although significant classification was not yielded by an age-split analysis. Of some 54 biopsies, around 50 (approximately 94%) were correctly classified by TRG clustering, which had a reported leave-one-out accuracy of approximately 87%. It was not possible to tell repeated CDR3 amino acid sequences apart from PCR duplicates. FFPE-derived DNA was found to be relatively degraded, and loss of a proportion of TCR sequences in each sample was likely caused by this degradation.

For each case, genomic DNA was extracted from ten 5-um FFPE scrolls with the QIAamp DNA FFPE tissue kit. Fully anonymised formalin-fixed paraffin-embedded duodenal biopsies surplus to diagnostic needs were used to test TCR repertoire-based classification of coeliac disease. The library relied on multiplex PCR. The sample was run on an Ion Torrent PGM. TRG repertoires were amplified from approximately 220 ng of biopsy DNA with the LymphoTrack kit, in which Illumina adapters are carried by the primers. TRG amplicons were purified using AMPure XP beads, were quantified on a 2100 Bioanalyzer, and were pooled equimolarly. Sequencing of TRG libraries was performed on an Ion PGM instrument. For the original study's pipeline: Using FastX, any read was removed if more than 10% of its nucleotides had quality scores below the third quartile calculated per patient. Alignment of reads was performed with IMGT/HighV-QUEST so that V, D and J genes were assigned, CDR3 regions were identified and functionality was assessed. Sequences were converted to amino acids, and every sequence predicted to be non-functional was removed. CDR3s were broken into kmers both with and without positional annotation, kmer frequencies were analysed by PCA, and samples were clustered using each of the 1023 combinations of PCs 1-10. Classification was validated by leave-one-out cross-validation, in which parameters were re-optimised on the remaining samples each time. Shannon diversity was calculated using the vegan R package from repeated random subsamples equal to the lowest read count. The public reads were reprocessed by TCRdb using CATT, and rows of matching DNA were later combined. The V and J calls reflect TCRdb's pipeline rather than the authors' work. The sample records some 800 gamma-chain clones, about 40% of which are singletons. The ten largest clones capture 21% of the sample.

Its CDR3 holds 19 amino acids, cysteine through phenylalanine. Just CDR3 DNA is preserved here, 57 bases in frame from base 1. CDR1 and CDR2, per the germline V gene, are EGSTGY and YDSYTSSV. V lost 5 bases and J lost 3 bases, and the count of bases not matched to a germline gene is 25. This clone was counted once. No cognate antigen has been identified for it. No base quality values were provided; no much bigger clone lies one nucleotide off. A solitary read yields weak support. The TCR originated in a human donor with celiac disease. Sequenced sample: a duodenal biopsy. The sequence links TRGV4 to TRGJ1 or TRGJ2. The DNA reads as follows: TGTGCCACCTGGGTCCTGTTGCTGGGCCCGAAGCGATGTTATTATAAGAAACTCTTT. Its coded protein is CATWVLLLGPKRCYYKKLF.